Sequencing of this T cell receptor (beta chain) was carried out in a study of blood T cell repertoires in COVID-19. Trimming removed 1 base from V and 0 bases from J; junction bases left unmatched: 17. The CDR3 loop spans 21 amino acids. Germline V gene lookup returns CDR1 MGHRA and CDR2 YSYEKL. Measured with immunoSEQ multiplex PCR; TCRdb has only the in-frame clones, and not every one. The sample has tens of thousands of clones; less than 80% are singletons. Sequenced input: peripheral blood. This chain joins TRBV4-1 and TRBJ1-3, with 8 bases that match TRBD1. This sequence originates from a woman aged 50 to 65 with acute or convalescent COVID-19. In DNA, the CDR3 is TGCGCCAGCAGCCAAGCTGACAGGGGAAGGGCATTGACCTCCTCTGGAAACACCATATATTTT. As protein: CASSQADRGRALTSSGNTIYF.